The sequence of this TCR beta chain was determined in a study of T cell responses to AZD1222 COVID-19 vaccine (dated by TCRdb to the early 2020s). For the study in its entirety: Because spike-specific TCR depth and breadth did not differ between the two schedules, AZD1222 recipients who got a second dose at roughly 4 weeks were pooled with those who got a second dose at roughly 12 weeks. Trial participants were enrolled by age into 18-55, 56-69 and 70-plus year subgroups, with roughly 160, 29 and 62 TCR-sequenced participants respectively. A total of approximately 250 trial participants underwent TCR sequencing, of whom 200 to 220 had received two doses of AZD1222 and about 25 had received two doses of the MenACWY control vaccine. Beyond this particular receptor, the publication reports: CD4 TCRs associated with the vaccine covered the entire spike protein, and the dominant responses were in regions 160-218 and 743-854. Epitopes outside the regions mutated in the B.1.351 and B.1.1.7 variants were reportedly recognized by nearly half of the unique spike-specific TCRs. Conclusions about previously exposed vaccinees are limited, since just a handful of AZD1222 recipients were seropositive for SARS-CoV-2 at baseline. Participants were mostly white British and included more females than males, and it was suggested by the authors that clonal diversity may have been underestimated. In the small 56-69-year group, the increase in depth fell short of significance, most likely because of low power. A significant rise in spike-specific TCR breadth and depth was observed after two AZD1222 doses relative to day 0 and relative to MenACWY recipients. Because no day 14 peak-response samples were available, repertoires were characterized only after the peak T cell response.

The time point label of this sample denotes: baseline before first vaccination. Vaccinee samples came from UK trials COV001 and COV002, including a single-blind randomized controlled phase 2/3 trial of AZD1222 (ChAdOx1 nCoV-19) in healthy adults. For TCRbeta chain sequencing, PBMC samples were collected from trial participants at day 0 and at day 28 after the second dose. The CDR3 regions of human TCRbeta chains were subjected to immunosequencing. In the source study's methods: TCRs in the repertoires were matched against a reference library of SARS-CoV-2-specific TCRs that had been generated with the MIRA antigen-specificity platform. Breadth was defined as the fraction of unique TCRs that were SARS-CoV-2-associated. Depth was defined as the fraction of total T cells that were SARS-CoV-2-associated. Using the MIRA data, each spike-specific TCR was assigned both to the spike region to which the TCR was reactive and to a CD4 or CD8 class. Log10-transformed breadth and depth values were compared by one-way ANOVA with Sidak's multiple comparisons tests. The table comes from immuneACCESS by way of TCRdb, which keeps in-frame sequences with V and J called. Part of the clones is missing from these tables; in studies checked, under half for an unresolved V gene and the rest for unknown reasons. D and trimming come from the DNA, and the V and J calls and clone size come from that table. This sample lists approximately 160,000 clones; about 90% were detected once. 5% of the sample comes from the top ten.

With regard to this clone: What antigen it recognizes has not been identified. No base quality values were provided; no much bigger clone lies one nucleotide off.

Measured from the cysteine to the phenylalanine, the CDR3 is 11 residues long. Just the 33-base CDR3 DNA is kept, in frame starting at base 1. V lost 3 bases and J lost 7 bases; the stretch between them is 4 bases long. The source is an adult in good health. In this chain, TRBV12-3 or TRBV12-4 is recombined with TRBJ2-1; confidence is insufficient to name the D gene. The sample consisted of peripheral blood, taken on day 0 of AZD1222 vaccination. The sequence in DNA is TGTGCCAGCAGTTTTGCGAATGAGCAGTTCTTC. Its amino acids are CASSFANEQFF.